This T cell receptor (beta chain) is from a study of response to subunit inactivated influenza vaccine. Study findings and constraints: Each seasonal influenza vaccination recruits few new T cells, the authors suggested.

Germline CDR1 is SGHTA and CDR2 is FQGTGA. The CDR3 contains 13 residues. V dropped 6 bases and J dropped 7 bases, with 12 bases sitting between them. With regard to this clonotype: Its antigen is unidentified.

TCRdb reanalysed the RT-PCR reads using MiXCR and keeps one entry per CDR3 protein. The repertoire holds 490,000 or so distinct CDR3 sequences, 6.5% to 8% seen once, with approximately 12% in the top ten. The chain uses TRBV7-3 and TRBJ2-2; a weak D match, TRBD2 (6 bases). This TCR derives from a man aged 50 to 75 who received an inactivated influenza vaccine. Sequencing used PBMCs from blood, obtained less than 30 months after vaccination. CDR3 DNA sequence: TGTGCCAGCAGGGACGGAGGGAACGGGGAGCTGTTTTTT. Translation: CASRDGGNGELFF.